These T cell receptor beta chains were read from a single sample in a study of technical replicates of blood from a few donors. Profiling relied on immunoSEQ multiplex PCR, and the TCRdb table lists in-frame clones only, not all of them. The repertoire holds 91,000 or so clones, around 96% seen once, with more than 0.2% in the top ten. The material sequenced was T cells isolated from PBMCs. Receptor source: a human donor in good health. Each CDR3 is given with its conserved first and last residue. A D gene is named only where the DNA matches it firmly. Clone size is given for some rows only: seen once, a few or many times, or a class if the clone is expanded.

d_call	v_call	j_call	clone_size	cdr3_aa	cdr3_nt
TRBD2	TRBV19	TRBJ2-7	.	CASSIGLAGVEQYF	TGTGCCAGTAGTATAGGGCTAGCGGGAGTCGAGCAGTACTTC
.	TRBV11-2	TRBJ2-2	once	CASSLVGGLNTGELFF	TGTGCCAGCAGCTTAGTGGGGGGGCTGAACACCGGGGAGCTGTTTTTT
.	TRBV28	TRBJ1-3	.	CASSPRGGNSGNTIYF	TGTGCCAGCAGTCCTCGTGGGGGGAACTCTGGAAACACCATATATTTT
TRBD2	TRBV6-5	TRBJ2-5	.	CASRGRGSQETQYF	TGTGCCAGCAGGGGGAGGGGATCCCAAGAGACCCAGTACTTC
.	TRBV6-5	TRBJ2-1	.	CASSYPPDNEQFF	TGTGCCAGCAGTTACCCCCCGGACAATGAGCAGTTCTTC
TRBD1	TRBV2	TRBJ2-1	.	CAILRVGQSNKEQFF	TGTGCCATTTTGAGGGTGGGACAGTCGAACAAGGAGCAGTTCTTC
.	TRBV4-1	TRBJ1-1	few	CASSQIRLENTEAFF	TGCGCCAGCAGCCAAATTAGACTAGAGAACACTGAAGCTTTCTTT
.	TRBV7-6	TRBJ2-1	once	CASSLESAGGIDNEQFF	TGTGCCAGCAGCTTAGAATCGGCCGGGGGAATAGACAATGAGCAGTTCTTC
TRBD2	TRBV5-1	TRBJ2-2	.	CASSDWGGDAGELFF	TGCGCCAGCAGTGATTGGGGGGGAGATGCCGGGGAGCTGTTTTTT
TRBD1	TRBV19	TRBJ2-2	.	CATRKGQSFSGELFF	TGTGCCACGAGAAAGGGACAGTCCTTCTCCGGGGAGCTGTTTTTT
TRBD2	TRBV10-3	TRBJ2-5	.	CAISESTSGNQETQYF	TGTGCCATCAGTGAGTCAACTAGCGGGAACCAAGAGACCCAGTACTTC
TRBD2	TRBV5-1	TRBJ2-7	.	CASSLGTIAEQYF	TGCGCCAGCAGCCTTGGGACTATTGCCGAGCAGTACTTC
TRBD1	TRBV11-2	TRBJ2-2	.	CASSPIDRGLDTGELFF	TGTGCCAGCAGCCCCATTGACAGGGGGCTCGACACCGGGGAGCTGTTTTTT
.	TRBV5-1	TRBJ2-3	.	CASSFWDWGDTQYF	TGCGCCAGCAGCTTTTGGGACTGGGGAGATACGCAGTATTTT
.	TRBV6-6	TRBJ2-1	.	CASSYSVGSFYNEQFF	TGTGCCAGCAGTTACTCGGTCGGTTCCTTTTACAATGAGCAGTTCTTC
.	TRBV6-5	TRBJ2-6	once	CASSTGANVLTF	TGTGCCAGCTCAACTGGGGCCAACGTCCTGACTTTC
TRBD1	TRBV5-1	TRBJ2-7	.	CASSLWGQAPEQYF	TGCGCCAGCAGCTTGTGGGGACAGGCCCCCGAGCAGTACTTC
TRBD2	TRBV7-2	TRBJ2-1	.	CASSWTSGDNEQFF	TGTGCCAGCAGCTGGACTAGCGGAGACAATGAGCAGTTCTTC
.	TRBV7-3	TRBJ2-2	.	CASSLQGGGTGELFF	TGTGCCAGCAGCTTACAGGGAGGGGGCACCGGGGAGCTGTTTTTT
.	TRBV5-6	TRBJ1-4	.	CASSPRDWSNEKLFF	TGTGCCAGCAGCCCAAGGGACTGGTCTAATGAAAAACTGTTTTTT
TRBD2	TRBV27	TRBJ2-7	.	CASSPSFGLAVLEQYF	TGTGCCAGCAGTCCATCTTTCGGACTAGCGGTCTTGGAGCAGTACTTC
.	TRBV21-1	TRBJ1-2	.	CASKGGLNYGYTF	TGTGCCAGCAAGGGCGGACTTAACTATGGCTACACCTTC
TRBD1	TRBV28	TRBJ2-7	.	CASSLILGGTGHYEQYF	TGTGCCAGCAGTTTGATCCTTGGCGGGACAGGGCACTACGAGCAGTACTTC
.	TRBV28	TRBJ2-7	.	CASSLGDQGSYEQYF	TGTGCCAGCAGTTTGGGCGATCAGGGGTCCTACGAGCAGTACTTC
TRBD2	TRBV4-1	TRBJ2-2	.	CASSPLSGGGQIGELFF	TGCGCCAGCAGCCCCCTGTCTGGGGGAGGGCAGATCGGGGAGCTGTTTTTT
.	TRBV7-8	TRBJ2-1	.	CASSLGASIYNEQFF	TGTGCCAGCAGCTTAGGGGCTAGCATTTACAATGAGCAGTTCTTC
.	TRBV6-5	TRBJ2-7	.	CASSYSGVAYEQYF	TGTGCCAGCAGTTACTCCGGGGTGGCCTACGAGCAGTACTTC
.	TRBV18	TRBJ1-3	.	CASSPSDTSGNTIYF	TGTGCCAGCTCACCATCCGATACTTCTGGAAACACCATATATTTT
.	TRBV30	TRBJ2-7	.	CASEGGYTYEQYF	TGTGCCTCCGAAGGAGGGTATACCTACGAGCAGTACTTC
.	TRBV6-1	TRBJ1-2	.	CASSEGQKYGYTF	TGTGCCAGCAGTGAAGGACAGAAGTATGGCTACACCTTC
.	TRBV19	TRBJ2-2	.	CASSNSYTGELFF	TGTGCCAGTAGTAATAGTTACACCGGGGAGCTGTTTTTT
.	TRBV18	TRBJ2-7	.	CASSPPSRANYEQYF	TGTGCCAGCTCACCACCGAGCAGGGCAAACTACGAGCAGTACTTC
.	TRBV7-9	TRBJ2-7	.	CASLDSRSSYEQYF	TGTGCCAGCCTAGACTCCCGAAGCTCCTACGAGCAGTACTTC
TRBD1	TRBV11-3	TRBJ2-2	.	CASSLSLLGRGGPSSGELFF	TGTGCCAGCAGCCTAAGCTTGTTGGGGAGAGGGGGCCCATCCTCCGGGGAGCTGTTTTTT
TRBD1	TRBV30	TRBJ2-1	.	CAWSIGGQGQFF	TGTGCCTGGAGTATCGGGGGACAGGGACAGTTCTTC
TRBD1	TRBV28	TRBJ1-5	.	CASRPQGAGNQPQHF	TGTGCCAGCAGACCACAGGGGGCGGGGAATCAGCCCCAGCATTTT
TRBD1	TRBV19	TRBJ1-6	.	CASSKTTGGDYNSPLHF	TGTGCCAGTAGTAAAACAACAGGGGGCGATTATAATTCACCCCTCCACTTT
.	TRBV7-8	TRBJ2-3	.	CASSSFGDTQYF	TGTGCCAGCAGCTCATTCGGAGATACGCAGTATTTT
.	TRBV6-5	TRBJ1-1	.	CASSYSSRGYTEAFF	TGTGCCAGCAGTTACTCGAGCAGGGGTTACACTGAAGCTTTCTTT
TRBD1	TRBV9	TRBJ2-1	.	CASSVTGRGEQFF	TGTGCCAGCAGCGTGACAGGGCGAGGGGAGCAGTTCTTC
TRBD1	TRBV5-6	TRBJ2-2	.	CASSLQGAGGELFF	TGTGCCAGCAGCTTACAGGGGGCCGGCGGGGAGCTGTTTTTT
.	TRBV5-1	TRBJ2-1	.	CASSSQRLLTYNEQFF	TGCGCCAGCAGCTCCCAGCGGTTACTAACTTACAATGAGCAGTTCTTC
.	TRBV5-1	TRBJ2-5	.	CASSDQGDQETQYF	TGCGCCAGCAGCGACCAGGGCGATCAAGAGACCCAGTACTTC
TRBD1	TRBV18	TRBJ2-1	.	CASSPGTGGNEQFF	TGTGCCAGCTCACCTGGGACAGGGGGGAATGAGCAGTTCTTC
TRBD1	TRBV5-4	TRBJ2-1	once	CASSRGTGRSNEQFF	TGTGCCAGCAGTCGCGGGACAGGGAGGAGCAATGAGCAGTTCTTC
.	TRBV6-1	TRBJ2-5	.	CASSEPVAGQETQYF	TGTGCCAGCAGTGAACCGGTGGCAGGACAAGAGACCCAGTACTTC
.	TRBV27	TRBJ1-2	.	CASSPIAPFGANYGYTF	TGTGCCAGCAGTCCTATCGCTCCGTTTGGAGCTAACTATGGCTACACCTTC
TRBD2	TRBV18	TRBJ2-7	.	CASSPPSGTTYEQYF	TGTGCCAGCTCACCACCTAGCGGGACAACCTACGAGCAGTACTTC
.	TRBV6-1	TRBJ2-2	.	CASTLLRGGGELFF	TGTGCCAGCACGCTCCTCCGAGGGGGCGGGGAGCTGTTTTTT
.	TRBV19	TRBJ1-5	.	CARGPGGARNQPQHF	TGTGCTAGGGGCCCTGGGGGGGCGCGGAATCAGCCCCAGCATTTT
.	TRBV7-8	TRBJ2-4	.	CASSFSETKNIQYF	TGTGCCAGCAGCTTTTCAGAAACCAAAAACATTCAGTACTTC
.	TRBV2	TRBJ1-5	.	CASSETVQPQHF	TGTGCCAGCAGTGAAACAGTCCAGCCCCAGCATTTT
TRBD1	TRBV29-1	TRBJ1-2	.	CSVIDRGFDYGYTF	TGCAGCGTTATCGACAGGGGCTTCGACTATGGCTACACCTTC
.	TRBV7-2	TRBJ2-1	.	CASSRDSFSYNEQFF	TGTGCCAGCAGCCGCGACAGTTTCTCCTACAATGAGCAGTTCTTC
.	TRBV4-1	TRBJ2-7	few	CASSFRDIAYEQYF	TGCGCCAGCAGCTTCCGGGACATAGCCTACGAGCAGTACTTC
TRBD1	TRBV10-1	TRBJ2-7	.	CASSDQTGKAYEQYF	TGCGCCAGCAGTGACCAGACAGGGAAGGCCTACGAGCAGTACTTC
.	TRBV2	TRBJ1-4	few	CASSGVEGEKLFF	TGTGCCAGCAGTGGGGTAGAGGGTGAAAAACTGTTTTTT